The TCR beta chain under discussion was sequenced for a study of long-term antiretroviral therapy in people with HIV. Per donor, a minimum of one pre-ART and a minimum of two post-ART PBMC samples were available. Held in samples before DNA extraction were about 0.85-11 million cryopreserved PBMC. General study results and limits: CDR3 length ranges were narrower in HIV repertoires than in controls.

The CDR3 runs to 12 residues. Germline V gene lookup returns CDR1 SNHLY and CDR2 FYNNEI. It was version v3.0 of the immunoSEQ assay that was run at survey level. Each sample had sequencing targeting about 35,000-50,000 T-cell genomes. Using immunoSEQ multiplex PCR, the repertoire was profiled, and TCRdb retains in-frame clones only, with some absent. The sample lists 45,000 or so clones, roughly 96% occurring once. On this clone: The antigen remains unidentified. One junction end disagrees with the germline gene, perhaps due to a read error.

The chain is built from TRBV2 and TRBJ2-7; D uncertain. The receptor's source is a woman aged 50 to 60 with HIV. Sequencing was performed on unsorted PBMCs, taken 3.7 years after starting antiretroviral therapy. The CDR3 reads CASSESQTKADF. CDR3 DNA sequence: TGTGCCAGCAGTGAATCGCAGACCAAGGCGGACTTC.